This T cell receptor (beta chain) was documented in a study of cytomegalovirus exposure and HLA in healthy donors. In germline, CDR1 is SNHLY, CDR2 FYNNEI. V lost 2 bases, J lost 9 bases, and 12 bases stayed unmatched. The CDR3 extends over 17 amino acids. PCR amplification relied on 60 Vbeta primers (plus 13 Jbeta primers). Sequenced by immunoSEQ multiplex PCR; TCRdb stores in-frame clones only, minus some. The repertoire holds fewer than 65,000 clones, with 73% as singletons. The chain employs TRBV2 and TRBJ2-3, with 12 bases fitting TRBD2. The TCR sequence derives from a man in his forties or fifties in good health and CMV-seronegative. Sequenced sample: PBMCs. CDR3 DNA: TGTGCCAGCAGTGAATGGACTAGCGGGGACGTAGGAGACACGCAGTATTTT. Its translation is CASSEWTSGDVGDTQYF.